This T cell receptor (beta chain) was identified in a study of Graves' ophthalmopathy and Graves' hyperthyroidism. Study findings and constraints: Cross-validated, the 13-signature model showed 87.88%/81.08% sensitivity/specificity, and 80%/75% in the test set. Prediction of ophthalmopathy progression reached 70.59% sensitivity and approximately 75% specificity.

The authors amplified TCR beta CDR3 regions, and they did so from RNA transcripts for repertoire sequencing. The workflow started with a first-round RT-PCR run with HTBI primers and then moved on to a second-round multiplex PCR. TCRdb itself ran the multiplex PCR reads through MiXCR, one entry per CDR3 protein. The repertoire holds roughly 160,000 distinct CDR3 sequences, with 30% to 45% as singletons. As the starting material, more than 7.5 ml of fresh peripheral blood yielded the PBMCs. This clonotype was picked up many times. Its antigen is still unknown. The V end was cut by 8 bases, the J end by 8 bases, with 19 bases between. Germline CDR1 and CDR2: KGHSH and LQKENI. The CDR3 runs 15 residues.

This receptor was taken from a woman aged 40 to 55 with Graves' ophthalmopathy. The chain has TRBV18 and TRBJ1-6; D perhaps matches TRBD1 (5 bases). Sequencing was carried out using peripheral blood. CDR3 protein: CASTYSGPRDSPLHF. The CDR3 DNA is TGTGCCAGCACCTATTCGGGACCGCGCGATTCACCCCTCCACTTT.